What follows are 11 T cell receptor beta chains derived from one specimen sequenced in a study of shared clonotypes between healthy human individuals. Naive CD8 cells comprised CD45RO-negative, CCR7-positively selected cells, excluding terminally differentiated effector memory CD45RA+ cells. Sequencing was performed with immunoSEQ multiplex PCR; in TCRdb, only in-frame clones are kept and a portion is missing. The table lists some 1,900,000 clones, about 95% of them singletons. Sequences were obtained from naive CD8+ T cells sorted from blood. These receptors were collected from a man between 18 and 29 years old in good health.

The chain uses TRBV4-3 and TRBJ1-1; no firm D call. Trimming took 2 bases from V and 1 from J, leaving 17 bases between them. This CDR3 region has 17 residues. Germline assignment: CDR1 LGHNA and CDR2 YSLEER. CDR3 in DNA: TGCGCCAGCAGCCAATTCTCGGCGGAATTTTCGAACACTGAAGCTTTCTTT. Amino acids: CASSQFSAEFSNTEAFF.

The rearrangement joins TRBV7-9 to TRBJ2-3, with 7 positions matching TRBD2. The CDR3 is 13 amino acids. With 11 bases clipped from V and 0 bases from J, the junction kept 5 bases outside the gene matches. Germline CDR1 reads SEHNR; CDR2 reads FQNEAQ (reference sequence). The CDR3 protein is CAGHSGSTDTQYF. The DNA for the CDR3 is TGTGCCGGCCATAGCGGGAGCACAGATACGCAGTATTTT.

A note on this clone: Germline is not matched at one junction end, which may reflect a read error. The chain employs TRBV5-4 and TRBJ2-1; D call uncertain. The germline CDR1 and CDR2 sequences are SGHNT and YYREEE (reference sequence). This CDR3 region has 13 residues. The CDR3 DNA follows: TGTGCCAGCAGCCCAGGACCTGTTAATGGGCAGTTCTTC. Translation gives CASSPGPVNGQFF.

V is TRBV11-2 and J is TRBJ1-1, with 7 bases lining up with TRBD1. Germline CDR1 and CDR2: SGHAT and FQNNGV. CDR3 length equals 15 residues. Unmatched junction bases numbered 12, after V lost 6 bases and J lost 5 bases. CDR3 sequence: CASRRQGRYDTEAFF. The CDR3 DNA follows: TGTGCCAGCAGACGACAGGGTCGGTACGATACTGAAGCTTTCTTT.

The rearrangement uses TRBV12-5 and TRBJ2-5, with TRBD1 matching over 11 bases. V trimming: 1 base; J trimming: 5 bases; junction bases outside the gene matches: 3. Germline lookup yields CDR1 LGHNT and CDR2 FRNRAP. This CDR3 is built from 15 residues. The DNA for the CDR3 is TGTGCTAGTGGTTTGGCGGACAGGGGGCTGGAGACCCAGTACTTC. Its translation: CASGLADRGLETQYF.

The chain couples TRBV10-3 to TRBJ2-7, with D uncertain. Germline loops: CDR1 ENHRY, CDR2 SYGVKD. This CDR3 spans 13 amino acids. The V end was cut by 6 bases, the J end by 0 bases, with 9 bases between. The CDR3 DNA sequence: TGTGCCATCAGGGGTGCGAGCTCCTACGAGCAGTACTTC. Its protein product is CAIRGASSYEQYF.

The rearrangement links TRBV27 to TRBJ2-2; D could derive from TRBD1 or TRBD2 (6 bases each). V gave up 3 bases and J gave up 6 bases, with 23 bases separating them. CDR1 and CDR2 from the germline V gene are MNHEY and SMNVEV (reference sequence). The CDR3 loop spans 18 amino acids. The CDR3 loop is CASSFPPGVQGLPGELFF. CDR3 coding DNA: TGTGCCAGCAGTTTTCCCCCGGGGGTACAGGGCTTACCCGGGGAGCTGTTTTTT.

The rearrangement joins TRBV25-1 to TRBJ1-2; the match to TRBD1 covers 7 bases. With 3 bases clipped from V and 5 bases from J, the junction kept 6 bases outside the gene matches. The CDR3 runs to 14 residues. CDR1 is MGHDK, CDR2 SYGVNS, per germline. The CDR3 loop reads CASSDLGQLYGYTF. The DNA for the CDR3 is TGTGCCAGCAGTGACTTGGGACAGCTATATGGCTACACCTTC.

This chain uses TRBV9 with TRBJ2-1; D possibly corresponds to TRBD2 (5 bases). The CDR3 sequence is 15 residues long. Trimming shortened V by 3 bases and J by 8 bases, and 18 bases separated the two germline ends. Germline V CDR1 and CDR2: SGDLS, YYNGEE. CDR3 sequence (DNA): TGTGCCAGCAGCGCATACGGGGTCGGGTCGGATGAGCAGTTCTTC. Protein product: CASSAYGVGSDEQFF.

This chain uses TRBV4-1 with TRBJ1-4; D possibly corresponds to TRBD1 (5 bases). The ends were cut back, 0 bases at V and 3 bases at J, with 11 bases in the middle. The germline V gene has CDR1 MGHRA and CDR2 YSYEKL. The CDR3 runs to 16 residues. The DNA of the CDR3 is TGCGCCAGCAGCCAAGATCCGGGGGAGGCTAATGAAAAACTGTTTTTT. The encoded protein is CASSQDPGEANEKLFF.

The chain employs TRBV4-1 and TRBJ2-5; D is possibly TRBD2 (5 bases). The germline V gene has CDR1 MGHRA and CDR2 YSYEKL. The CDR3 has 14 residues. V shed 5 bases and J shed 2 bases, with 12 bases lying between them. CDR3 DNA: TGCGCCAGCAGCACCCGCATAGCGCAAGAGACCCAGTACTTC. Amino acid sequence: CASSTRIAQETQYF.